This TCR beta chain was observed in a study of blood T cells in healthy people across ages (dated by TCRdb to between 2015 and 2017). Regarding the complete study: In model experiments, template switching captured about one uniquely barcoded TCR beta cDNA molecule for every two T cells. Donors of different ages were randomly distributed across sequencing lanes to avoid experimental bias. Four age groups were formed from the donors: young (average 16 years), middle-aged (just under 40), aged (under 70) and long-lived (less than 85). To track age-related changes in TCR beta repertoire diversity, the study relied on deep sequencing normalized with unique cDNA molecular identifiers. Two additional independent replicas of 1 million unique cDNA reads from the same blood draw were analyzed for two donors (one aged 18 to 29 and one aged 80 or older). The full study reports these points: Conclusive comparison of naive and antigen-experienced compartments was prevented by the profiling of bulk unsorted PBMCs. The long-lived group showed more naive CD4+ T cells, fewer expanded clones and increased TCR diversity than the aged group, suggesting age selection. Observed TCR beta diversity per million T cells fell roughly linearly with age, and a significant reduction was already apparent by age around 44. Estimates of total diversity based on one million sequenced T cells were considered lower bounds and underestimates. Because donor CMV infection status was unknown, age-related changes in expanded clonotypes were potentially confounded. The percentage of naive T cells measured by flow cytometry correlated strongly with observed TCR beta diversity.

With respect to this clonotype: Its specific antigen is unknown. No base quality values were provided; no much bigger clone lies one nucleotide off.

CDR1 and CDR2 are drawn from the germline V gene: SGHRS, YFSETQ. For this chain, trimming is 5 bases at the V end and 3 bases at the J end, and the number of junction bases without a gene match is 10. The CDR3 measures 16 amino acids from cysteine to phenylalanine. The sequence is cut down to CDR3 DNA, 48 bases in frame from base 1. The donors were 40 or so Caucasian individuals from Russia, aged roughly 6 to 100 years, who were systemically healthy. Each donor gave around 9.9 milliliters of peripheral blood, collected into EDTA-treated Vacutainer tubes. Ficoll-Paque density-gradient centrifugation was used to isolate PBMCs, with at least 7 million per sample. Total RNA, at least 6 micrograms per sample, was extracted from PBMCs with Trizol reagent. For every donor, an aliquot of PBMCs went through flow cytometry to measure the percentages of naive CD45RAhigh/CD27high T cells. Preparation of the library involved 5' RACE. Data came from an Illumina HiSeq 2500. A second roughly 6 to 12 cycle PCR used a sample-barcoded 5' primer and a J-beta primer mix. A template-switch 5' adaptor carrying 12 random nucleotides introduced a unique molecular identifier onto each TCR beta cDNA molecule. At least 2.5 million CDR3-containing paired-end reads were obtained from each sample. First-strand cDNA was synthesized from all RNA with the Mint cDNA synthesis kit, primed by a TRBC-specific oligonucleotide. Following uracil-DNA glycosylase treatment, all cDNA underwent a first 18-cycle PCR with the universal primers M1SS and BC2_uni_R. Per the authors' processing: For normalization, 1 million high-quality reads, each with a distinct molecular identifier, were randomly selected from each sample. Instead of being binned into consensus sequences, reads that shared molecular identifiers were thrown out. MiTCR, run with a Q25 quality threshold and the strictest error-elimination algorithm, handled CDR3 identification, clonotype clustering and error correction. Lower-bound total TCR beta diversity was estimated with a nonparametric unseen species model using Euler transformation. TCRdb reprocessed the public reads (quality trimming at Q25 with fastp, clone calling with MiXCR) and kept in-frame beta chains. Every distinct CDR3 protein forms one entry, paired with its most common genes and DNA. These V and J calls originate from TCRdb's pipeline instead of the authors' own analysis. The sample table records about 970,000 distinct CDR3 sequences; roughly 47% of these occur just once. 20% to 25% of the sample is taken by the ten largest.

Input material: blood. The sequence derives from a woman aged 55-70 years in good health. Recombination linked TRBV5-1 to TRBJ2-3; 9 junctional bases match TRBD1. The CDR3 corresponds to CASRYGTGRLTDTQYF. In nucleotide form, the sequence is TGCGCCAGCAGATACGGGACAGGGCGTTTGACAGATACGCAGTATTTT. Reference TRBV5-1 and TRBJ2-3 genes cover what lies past the CDR3, so the full variable domain is KAGVTQTPRYLIKTRGQQVTLSCSPISGHRSVSWYQQTPGQGLQFLFEYFSETQRNKGNFPGRFSGRQFSNSRSEMNVSTLELGDSALYLCASRYGTGRLTDTQYFGPGTRLTVL.